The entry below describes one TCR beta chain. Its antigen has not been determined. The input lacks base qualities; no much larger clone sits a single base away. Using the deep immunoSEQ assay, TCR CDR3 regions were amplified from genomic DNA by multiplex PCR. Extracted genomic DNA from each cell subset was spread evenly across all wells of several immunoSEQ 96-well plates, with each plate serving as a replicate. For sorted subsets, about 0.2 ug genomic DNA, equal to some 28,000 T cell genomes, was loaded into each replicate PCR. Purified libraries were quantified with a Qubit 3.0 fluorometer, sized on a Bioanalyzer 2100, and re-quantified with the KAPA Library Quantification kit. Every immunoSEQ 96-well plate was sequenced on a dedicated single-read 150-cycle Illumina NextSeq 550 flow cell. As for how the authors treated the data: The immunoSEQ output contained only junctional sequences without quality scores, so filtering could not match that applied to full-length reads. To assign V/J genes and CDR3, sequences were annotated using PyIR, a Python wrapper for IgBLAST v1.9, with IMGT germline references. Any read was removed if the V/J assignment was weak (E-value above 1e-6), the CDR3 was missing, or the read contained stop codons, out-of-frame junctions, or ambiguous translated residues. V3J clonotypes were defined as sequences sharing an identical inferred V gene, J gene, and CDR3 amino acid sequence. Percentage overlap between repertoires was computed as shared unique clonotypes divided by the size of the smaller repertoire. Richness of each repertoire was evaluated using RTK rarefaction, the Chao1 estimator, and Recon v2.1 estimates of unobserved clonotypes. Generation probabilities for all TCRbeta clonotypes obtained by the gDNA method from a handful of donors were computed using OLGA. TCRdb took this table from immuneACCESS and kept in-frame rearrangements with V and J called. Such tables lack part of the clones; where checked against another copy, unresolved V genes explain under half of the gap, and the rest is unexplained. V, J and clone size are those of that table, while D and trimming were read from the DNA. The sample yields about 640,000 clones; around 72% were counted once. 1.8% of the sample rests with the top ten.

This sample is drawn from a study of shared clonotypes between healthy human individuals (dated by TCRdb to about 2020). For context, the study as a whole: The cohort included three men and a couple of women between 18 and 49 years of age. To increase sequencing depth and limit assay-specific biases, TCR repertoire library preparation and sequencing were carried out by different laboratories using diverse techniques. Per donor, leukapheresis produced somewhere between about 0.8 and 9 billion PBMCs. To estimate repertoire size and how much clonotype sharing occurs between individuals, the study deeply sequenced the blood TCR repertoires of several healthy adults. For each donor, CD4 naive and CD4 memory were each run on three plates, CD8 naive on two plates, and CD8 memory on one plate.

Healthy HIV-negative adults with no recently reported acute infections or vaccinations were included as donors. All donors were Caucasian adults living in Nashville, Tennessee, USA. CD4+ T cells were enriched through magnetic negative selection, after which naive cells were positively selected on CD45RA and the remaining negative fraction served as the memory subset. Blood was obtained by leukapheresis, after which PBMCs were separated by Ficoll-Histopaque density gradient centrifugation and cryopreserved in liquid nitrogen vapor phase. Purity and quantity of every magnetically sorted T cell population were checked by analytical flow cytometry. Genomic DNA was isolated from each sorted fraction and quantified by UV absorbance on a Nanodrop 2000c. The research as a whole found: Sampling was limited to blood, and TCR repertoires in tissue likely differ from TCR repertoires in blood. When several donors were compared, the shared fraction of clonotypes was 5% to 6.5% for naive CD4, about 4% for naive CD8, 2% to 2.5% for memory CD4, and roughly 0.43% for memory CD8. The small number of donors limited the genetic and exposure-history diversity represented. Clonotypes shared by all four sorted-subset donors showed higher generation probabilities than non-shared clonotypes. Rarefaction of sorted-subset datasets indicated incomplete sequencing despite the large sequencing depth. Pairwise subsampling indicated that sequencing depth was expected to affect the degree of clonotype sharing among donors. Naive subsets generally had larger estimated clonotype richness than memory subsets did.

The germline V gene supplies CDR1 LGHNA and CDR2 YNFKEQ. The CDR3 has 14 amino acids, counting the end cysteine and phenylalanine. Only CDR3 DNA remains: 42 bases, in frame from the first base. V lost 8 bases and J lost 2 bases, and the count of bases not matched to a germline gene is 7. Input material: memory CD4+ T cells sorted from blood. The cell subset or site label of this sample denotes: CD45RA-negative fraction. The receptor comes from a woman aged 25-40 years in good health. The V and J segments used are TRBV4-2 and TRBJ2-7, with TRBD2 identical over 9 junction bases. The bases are TGTGCCAGCGGCGATAGCGGGGGACCCTACGAGCAGTACTTC. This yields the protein CASGDSGGPYEQYF.